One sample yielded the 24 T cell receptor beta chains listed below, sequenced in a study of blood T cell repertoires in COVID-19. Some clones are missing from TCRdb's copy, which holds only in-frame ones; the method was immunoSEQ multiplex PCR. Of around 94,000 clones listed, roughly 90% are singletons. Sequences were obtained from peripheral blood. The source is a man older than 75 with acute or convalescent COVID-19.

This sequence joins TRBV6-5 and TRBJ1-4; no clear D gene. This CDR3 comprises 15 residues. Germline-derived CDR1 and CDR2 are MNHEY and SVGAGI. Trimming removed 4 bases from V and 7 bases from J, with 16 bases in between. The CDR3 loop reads CASSSDQTGSEKLFF. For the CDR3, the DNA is TGTGCCAGCAGTTCGGACCAAACGGGGAGTGAAAAACTGTTTTTT.

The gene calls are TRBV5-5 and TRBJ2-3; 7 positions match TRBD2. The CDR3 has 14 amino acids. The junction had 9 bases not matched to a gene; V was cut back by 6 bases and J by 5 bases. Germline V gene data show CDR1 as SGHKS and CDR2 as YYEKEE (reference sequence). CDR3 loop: CASTREEDGDTQYF. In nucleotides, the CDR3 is TGTGCCAGCACCCGGGAGGAGGACGGAGATACGCAGTATTTT.

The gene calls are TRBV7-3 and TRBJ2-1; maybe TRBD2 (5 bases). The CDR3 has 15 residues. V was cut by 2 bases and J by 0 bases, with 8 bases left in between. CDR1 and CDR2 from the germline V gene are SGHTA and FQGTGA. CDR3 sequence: CASSLAGNSYNEQFF. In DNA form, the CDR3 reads TGTGCCAGCAGCTTAGCGGGCAACTCCTACAATGAGCAGTTCTTC.

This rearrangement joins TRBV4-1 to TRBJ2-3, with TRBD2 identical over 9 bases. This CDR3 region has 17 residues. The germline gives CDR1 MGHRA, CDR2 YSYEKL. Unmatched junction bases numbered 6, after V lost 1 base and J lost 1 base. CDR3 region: CASSQGPASGGTDTQYF. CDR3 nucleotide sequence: TGCGCCAGCAGCCAAGGCCCTGCTAGCGGGGGCACAGATACGCAGTATTTT.

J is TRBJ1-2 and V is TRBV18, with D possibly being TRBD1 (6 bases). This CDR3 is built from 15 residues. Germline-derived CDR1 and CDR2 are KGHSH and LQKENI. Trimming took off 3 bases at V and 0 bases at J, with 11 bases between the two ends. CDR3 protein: CASSPPGASNYGYTF. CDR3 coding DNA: TGTGCCAGCTCACCCCCAGGGGCGTCTAACTATGGCTACACCTTC.

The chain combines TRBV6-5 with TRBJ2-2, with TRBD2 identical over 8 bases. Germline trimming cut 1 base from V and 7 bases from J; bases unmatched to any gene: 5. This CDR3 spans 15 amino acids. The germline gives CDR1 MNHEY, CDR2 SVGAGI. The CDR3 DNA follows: TGTGCCAGCAGTTACTTCGGGGGGGCGGTCGGGGAGCTGTTTTTT. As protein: CASSYFGGAVGELFF.

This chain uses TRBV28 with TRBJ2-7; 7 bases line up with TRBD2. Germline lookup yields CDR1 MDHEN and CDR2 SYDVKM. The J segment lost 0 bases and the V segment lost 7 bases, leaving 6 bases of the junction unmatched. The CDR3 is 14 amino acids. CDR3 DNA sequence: TGTGCCAGCACCTCGGGGGGAAGCTCCTACGAGCAGTACTTC. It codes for CASTSGGSSYEQYF.

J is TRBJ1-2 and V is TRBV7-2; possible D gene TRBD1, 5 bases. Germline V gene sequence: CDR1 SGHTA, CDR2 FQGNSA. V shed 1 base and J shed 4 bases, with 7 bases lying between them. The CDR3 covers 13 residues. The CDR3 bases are TGTGCCAGCAGCTTAGACAGGCTCTATGGCTACACCTTC. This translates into CASSLDRLYGYTF.

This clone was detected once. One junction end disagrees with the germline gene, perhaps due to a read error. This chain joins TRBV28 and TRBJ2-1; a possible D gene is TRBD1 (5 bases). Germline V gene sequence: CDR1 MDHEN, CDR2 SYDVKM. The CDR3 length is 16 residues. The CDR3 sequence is CVSSPGRASTYNEQFF. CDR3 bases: TGTGTCAGCAGTCCAGGGCGAGCGTCGACCTACAATGAGCAGTTCTTC.

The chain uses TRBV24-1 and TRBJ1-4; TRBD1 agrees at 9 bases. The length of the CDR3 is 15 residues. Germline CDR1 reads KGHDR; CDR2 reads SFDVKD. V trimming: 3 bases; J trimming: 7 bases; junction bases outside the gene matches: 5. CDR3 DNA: TGTGCCACCAGTGATCCGACAGGGGGAAGTGAAAAACTGTTTTTT. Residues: CATSDPTGGSEKLFF.

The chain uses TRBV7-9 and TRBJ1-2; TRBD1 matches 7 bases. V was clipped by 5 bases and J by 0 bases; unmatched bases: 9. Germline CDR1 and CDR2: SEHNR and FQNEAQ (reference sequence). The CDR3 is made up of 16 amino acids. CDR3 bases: TGTGCCAGCAGCCCCGACAGGGAATACGCTAACTATGGCTACACCTTC. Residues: CASSPDREYANYGYTF.

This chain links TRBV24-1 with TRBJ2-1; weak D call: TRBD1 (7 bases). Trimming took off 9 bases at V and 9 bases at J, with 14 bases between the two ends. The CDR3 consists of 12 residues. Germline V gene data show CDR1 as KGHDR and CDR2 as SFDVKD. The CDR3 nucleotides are TGTGCCACCCAGGGGGTCGGGGGTGAGCAGTTCTTC. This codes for CATQGVGGEQFF.

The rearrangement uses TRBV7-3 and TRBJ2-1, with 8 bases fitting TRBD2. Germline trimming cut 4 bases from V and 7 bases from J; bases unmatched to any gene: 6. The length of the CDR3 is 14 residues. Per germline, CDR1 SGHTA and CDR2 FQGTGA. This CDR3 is CASSWSGSVNEQFF. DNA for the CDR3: TGTGCCAGCAGCTGGAGCGGGAGCGTGAATGAGCAGTTCTTC.

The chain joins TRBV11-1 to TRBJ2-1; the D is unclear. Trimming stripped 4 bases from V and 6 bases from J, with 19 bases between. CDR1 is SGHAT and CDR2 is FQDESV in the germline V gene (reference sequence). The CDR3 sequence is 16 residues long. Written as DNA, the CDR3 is TGTGCCAGCAGCTCGGGTTCGACGGCAGCAAGCAATGAGCAGTTCTTC. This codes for CASSSGSTAASNEQFF. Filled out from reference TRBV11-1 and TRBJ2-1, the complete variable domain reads EAEVAQSPRYKITEKSQAVAFWCDPISGHATLYWYRQILGQGPELLVQFQDESVVDDSQLPKDRFSAERLKGVDSTLKIQPAELGDSAMYLCASSSGSTAASNEQFFGPGTRLTVL.

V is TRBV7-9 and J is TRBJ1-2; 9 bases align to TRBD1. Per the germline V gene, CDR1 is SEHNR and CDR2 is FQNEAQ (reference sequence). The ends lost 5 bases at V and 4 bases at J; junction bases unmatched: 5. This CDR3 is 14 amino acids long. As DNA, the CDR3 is TGTGCCAGCAGCCCGCGGACAGGGGTCTATGGCTACACCTTC. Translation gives CASSPRTGVYGYTF.

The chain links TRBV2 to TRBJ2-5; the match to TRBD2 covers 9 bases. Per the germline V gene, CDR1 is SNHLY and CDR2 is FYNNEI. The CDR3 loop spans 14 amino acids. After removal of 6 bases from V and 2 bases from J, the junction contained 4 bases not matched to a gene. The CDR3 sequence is CASRVTSGQETQYF. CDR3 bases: TGTGCCAGCAGGGTGACTAGCGGTCAAGAGACCCAGTACTTC.

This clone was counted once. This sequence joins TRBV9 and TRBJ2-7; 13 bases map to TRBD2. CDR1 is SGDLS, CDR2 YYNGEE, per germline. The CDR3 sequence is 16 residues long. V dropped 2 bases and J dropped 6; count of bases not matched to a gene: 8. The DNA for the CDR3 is TGTGCCAGCAGCGTTACTAGCGGGAGGGGAATTCGCGAGCAGTACTTC. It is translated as CASSVTSGRGIREQYF.

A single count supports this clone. CDR3 amino acids: CASSLVEAAYTDTQYF. For the CDR3, the DNA is TGTGCCAGCAGCTTAGTCGAGGCGGCATACACAGATACGCAGTATTTT. The chain carries TRBV7-9 and TRBJ2-3; D unresolved. Germline V gives CDR1 SEHNR, CDR2 FQNEAQ (reference sequence). The CDR3 covers 16 residues. Trimming left V 1 base short and J 2 bases short, with 13 bases between.

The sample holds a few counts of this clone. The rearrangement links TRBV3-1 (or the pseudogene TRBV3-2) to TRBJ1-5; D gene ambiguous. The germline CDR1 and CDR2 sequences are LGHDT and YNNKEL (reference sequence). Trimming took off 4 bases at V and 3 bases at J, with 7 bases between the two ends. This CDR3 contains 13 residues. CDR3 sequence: CASSPRDNQPQHF. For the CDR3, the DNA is TGTGCCAGCAGCCCGCGGGACAATCAGCCCCAGCATTTT.

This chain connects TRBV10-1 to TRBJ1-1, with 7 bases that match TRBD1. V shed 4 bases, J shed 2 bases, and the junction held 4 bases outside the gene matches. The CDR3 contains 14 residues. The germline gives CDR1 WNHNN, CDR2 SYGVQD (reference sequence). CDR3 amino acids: CASSVEGANTEAFF. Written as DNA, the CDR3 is TGCGCCAGCAGTGTTGAGGGGGCAAACACTGAAGCTTTCTTT.

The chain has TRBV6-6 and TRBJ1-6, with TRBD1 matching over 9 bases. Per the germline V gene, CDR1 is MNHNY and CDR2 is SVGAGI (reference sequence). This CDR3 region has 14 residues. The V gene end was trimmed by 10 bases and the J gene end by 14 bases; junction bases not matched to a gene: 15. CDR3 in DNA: TGTGCCACCCATCGGACAGGGGAGCCTTTCACCCTCCACTTT. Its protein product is CATHRTGEPFTLHF.

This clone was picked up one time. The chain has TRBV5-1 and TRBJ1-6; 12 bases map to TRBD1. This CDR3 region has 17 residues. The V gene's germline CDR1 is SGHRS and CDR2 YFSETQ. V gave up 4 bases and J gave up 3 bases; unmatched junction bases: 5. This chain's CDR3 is CASSPGQGAIYNSPLHF. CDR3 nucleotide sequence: TGCGCCAGCAGCCCGGGACAGGGGGCTATCTATAATTCACCCCTCCACTTT.

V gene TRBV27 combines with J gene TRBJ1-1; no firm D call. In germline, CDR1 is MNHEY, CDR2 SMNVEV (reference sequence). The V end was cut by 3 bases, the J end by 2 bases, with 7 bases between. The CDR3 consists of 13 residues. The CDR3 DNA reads TGTGCCAGCAGTTTTTCAGTTAACACTGAAGCTTTCTTT. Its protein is CASSFSVNTEAFF.

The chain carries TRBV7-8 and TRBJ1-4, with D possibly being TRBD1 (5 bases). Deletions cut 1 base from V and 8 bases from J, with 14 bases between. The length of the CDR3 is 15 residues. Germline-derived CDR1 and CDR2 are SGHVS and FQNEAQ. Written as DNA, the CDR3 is TGTGCCAGCAGCTTAGGGGCGCAGGGCTCAGAAAAACTGTTTTTT. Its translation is CASSLGAQGSEKLFF.